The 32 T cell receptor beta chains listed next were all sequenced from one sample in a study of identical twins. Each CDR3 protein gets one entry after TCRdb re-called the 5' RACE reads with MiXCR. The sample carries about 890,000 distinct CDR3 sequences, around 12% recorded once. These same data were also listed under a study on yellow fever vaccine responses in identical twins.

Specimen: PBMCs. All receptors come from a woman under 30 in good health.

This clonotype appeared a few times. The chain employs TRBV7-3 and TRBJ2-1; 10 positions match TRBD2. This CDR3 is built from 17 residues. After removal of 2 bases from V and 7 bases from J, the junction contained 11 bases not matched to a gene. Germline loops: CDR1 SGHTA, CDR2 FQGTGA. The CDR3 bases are TGTGCCAGCAGCTTATCGGGACTAGCGCGAAAGAGGAATGAGCAGTTCTTC. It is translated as CASSLSGLARKRNEQFF. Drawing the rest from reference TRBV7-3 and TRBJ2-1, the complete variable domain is GAGVSQTPSNKVTEKGKYVELRCDPISGHTALYWYRQSLGQGPEFLIYFQGTGAADDSGLPNDRFFAVRPEGSVSTLKIQRTERGDSAVYLCASSLSGLARKRNEQFFGPGTRLTVL.

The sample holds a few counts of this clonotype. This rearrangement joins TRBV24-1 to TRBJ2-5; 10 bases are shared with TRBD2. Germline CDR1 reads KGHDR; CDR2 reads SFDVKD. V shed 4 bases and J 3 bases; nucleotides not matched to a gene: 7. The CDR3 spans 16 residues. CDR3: CATSDPGLAKEETQYF. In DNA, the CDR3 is TGTGCCACCAGTGACCCGGGACTAGCGAAAGAAGAGACCCAGTACTTC.

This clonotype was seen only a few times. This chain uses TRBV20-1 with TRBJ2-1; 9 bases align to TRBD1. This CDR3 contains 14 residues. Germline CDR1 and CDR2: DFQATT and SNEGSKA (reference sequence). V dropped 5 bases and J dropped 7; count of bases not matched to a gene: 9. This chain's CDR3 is CSAGRQGGGNEQFF. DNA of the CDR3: TGCAGTGCTGGAAGACAGGGGGGTGGGAATGAGCAGTTCTTC.

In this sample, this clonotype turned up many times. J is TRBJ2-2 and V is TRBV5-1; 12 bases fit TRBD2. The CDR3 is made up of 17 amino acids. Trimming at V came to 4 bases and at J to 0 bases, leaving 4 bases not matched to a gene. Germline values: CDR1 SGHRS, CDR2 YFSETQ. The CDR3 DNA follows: TGCGCCAGCAGCCGGCGGACTAGCGGGACGAACACCGGGGAGCTGTTTTTT. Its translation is CASSRRTSGTNTGELFF.

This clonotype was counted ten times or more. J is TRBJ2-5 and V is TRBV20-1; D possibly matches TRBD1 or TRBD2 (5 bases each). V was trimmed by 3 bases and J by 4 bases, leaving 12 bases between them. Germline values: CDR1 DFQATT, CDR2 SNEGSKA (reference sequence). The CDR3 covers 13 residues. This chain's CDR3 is CSASWGFSETQYF. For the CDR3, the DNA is TGCAGTGCTAGTTGGGGGTTCTCAGAGACCCAGTACTTC.

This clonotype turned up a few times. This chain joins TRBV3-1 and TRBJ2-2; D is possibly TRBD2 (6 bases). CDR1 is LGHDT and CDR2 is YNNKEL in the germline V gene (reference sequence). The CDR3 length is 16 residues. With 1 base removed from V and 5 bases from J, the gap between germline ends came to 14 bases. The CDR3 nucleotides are TGTGCCAGCAGCCAAGGCGTCGTCCGGGAGACCGGGGAGCTGTTTTTT. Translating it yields CASSQGVVRETGELFF.

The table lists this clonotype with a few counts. CDR3 in DNA: TGCGCCAGCAGCTTAGGGACTAGCGGGAGGGCCCTAGATACGCAGTATTTT. Translated: CASSLGTSGRALDTQYF. The chain is built from TRBV5-1 and TRBJ2-3; 16 nucleotides line up with TRBD2. From germline, CDR1 is SGHRS and CDR2 YFSETQ. This CDR3 is built from 17 residues. Losses at the gene ends were 2 bases for V and 5 bases for J; bases not matched to a gene: 5.

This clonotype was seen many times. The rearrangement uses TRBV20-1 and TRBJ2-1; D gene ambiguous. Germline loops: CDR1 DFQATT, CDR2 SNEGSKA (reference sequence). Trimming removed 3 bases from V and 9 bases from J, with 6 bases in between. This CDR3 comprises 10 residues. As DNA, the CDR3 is TGCAGTGCTAGGAAGGCTGAGCAGTTCTTC. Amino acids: CSARKAEQFF.

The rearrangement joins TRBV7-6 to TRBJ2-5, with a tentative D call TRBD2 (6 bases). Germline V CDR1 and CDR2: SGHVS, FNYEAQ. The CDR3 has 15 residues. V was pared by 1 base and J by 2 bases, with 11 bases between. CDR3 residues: CASSLVPGGQETQYF. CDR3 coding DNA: TGTGCCAGCAGCTTAGTGCCCGGGGGACAAGAGACCCAGTACTTC.

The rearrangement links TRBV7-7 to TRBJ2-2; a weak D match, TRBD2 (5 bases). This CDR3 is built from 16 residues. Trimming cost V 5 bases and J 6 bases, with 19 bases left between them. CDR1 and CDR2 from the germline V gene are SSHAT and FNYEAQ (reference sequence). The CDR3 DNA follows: TGTGCCAGCAGCCCGACTAATCCCCCAGGTTCCGGGGAGCTGTTTTTT. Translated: CASSPTNPPGSGELFF.

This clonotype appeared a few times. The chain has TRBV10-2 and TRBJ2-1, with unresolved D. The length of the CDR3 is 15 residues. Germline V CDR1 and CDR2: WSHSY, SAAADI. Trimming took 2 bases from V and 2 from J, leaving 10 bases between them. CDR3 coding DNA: TGCGCCAGCAGTGAGGGACGGTTAACCTACAATGAGCAGTTCTTC. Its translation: CASSEGRLTYNEQFF.

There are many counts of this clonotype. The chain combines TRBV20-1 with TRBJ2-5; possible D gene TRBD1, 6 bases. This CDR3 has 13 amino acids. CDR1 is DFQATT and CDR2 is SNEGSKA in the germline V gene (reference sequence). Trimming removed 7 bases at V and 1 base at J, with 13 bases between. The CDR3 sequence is CSVRQVPQETQYF. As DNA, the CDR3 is TGCAGTGTACGACAGGTCCCCCAAGAGACCCAGTACTTC.

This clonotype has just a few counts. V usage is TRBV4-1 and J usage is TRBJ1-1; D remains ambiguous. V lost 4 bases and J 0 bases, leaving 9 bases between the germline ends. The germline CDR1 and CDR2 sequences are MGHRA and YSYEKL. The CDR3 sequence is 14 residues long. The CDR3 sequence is CASSPPYLNTEAFF. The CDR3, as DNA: TGCGCCAGCAGCCCCCCGTATTTGAACACTGAAGCTTTCTTT.

The CDR3 spells CASSFGSGSRNTIYF. The CDR3 DNA reads TGTGCCAGCAGTTTTGGGTCAGGGTCAAGAAACACCATATATTTT. The chain recombines TRBV12-3 or TRBV12-4 with TRBJ1-3, with D maybe TRBD1 (5 bases). CDR3 length: 15 residues. Trimming left V 3 bases short and J 5 bases short, with 14 bases between.

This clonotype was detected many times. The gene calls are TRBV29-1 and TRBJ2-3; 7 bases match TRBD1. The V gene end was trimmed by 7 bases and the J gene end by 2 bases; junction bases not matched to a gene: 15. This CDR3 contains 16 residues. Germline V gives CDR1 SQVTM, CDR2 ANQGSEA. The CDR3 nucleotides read TGCAGCGCTGGGACAGCCTCCGCGGGCTACACAGATACGCAGTATTTT. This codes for CSAGTASAGYTDTQYF.

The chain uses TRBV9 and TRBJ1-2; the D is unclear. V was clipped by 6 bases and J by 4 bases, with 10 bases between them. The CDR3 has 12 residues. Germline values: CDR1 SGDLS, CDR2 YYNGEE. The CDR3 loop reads CASNPTVYGYTF. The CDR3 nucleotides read TGTGCCAGCAACCCGACGGTCTATGGCTACACCTTC.

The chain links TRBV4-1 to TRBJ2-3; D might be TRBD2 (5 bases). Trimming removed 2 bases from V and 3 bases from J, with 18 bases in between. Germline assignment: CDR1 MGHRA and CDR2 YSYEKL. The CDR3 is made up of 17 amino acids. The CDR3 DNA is TGCGCCAGCAGCCAAAAATACCCGGGGATTTCAACAGATACGCAGTATTTT. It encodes CASSQKYPGISTDTQYF.

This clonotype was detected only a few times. The CDR3 sequence is CASSPGTSGGYEQYV. The CDR3 DNA reads TGCGCCAGCAGCCCCGGGACTAGCGGGGGCTACGAGCAGTACGTC. This sequence joins TRBV5-1 and TRBJ2-7, with 14 bases matching TRBD2. The V segment lost 4 bases and the J segment 3 bases; nucleotides outside the gene matches: 3. The CDR3 spans 15 residues. Per the germline V gene, CDR1 is SGHRS and CDR2 is YFSETQ.

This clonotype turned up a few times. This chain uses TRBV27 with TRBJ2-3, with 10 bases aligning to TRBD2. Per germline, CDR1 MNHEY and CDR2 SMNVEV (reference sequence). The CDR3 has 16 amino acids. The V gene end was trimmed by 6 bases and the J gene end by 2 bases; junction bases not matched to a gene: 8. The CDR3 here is CASRQDSGGLTDTQYF. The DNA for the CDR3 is TGTGCCAGCAGACAAGATAGCGGGGGGCTCACAGATACGCAGTATTTT.

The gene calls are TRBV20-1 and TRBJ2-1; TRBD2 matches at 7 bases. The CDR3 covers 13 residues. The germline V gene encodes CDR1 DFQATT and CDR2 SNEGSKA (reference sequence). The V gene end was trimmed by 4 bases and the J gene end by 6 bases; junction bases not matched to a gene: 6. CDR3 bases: TGCAGTGCTAAACTGGCTAGCGGCAATGAGCAGTTCTTC. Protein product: CSAKLASGNEQFF.

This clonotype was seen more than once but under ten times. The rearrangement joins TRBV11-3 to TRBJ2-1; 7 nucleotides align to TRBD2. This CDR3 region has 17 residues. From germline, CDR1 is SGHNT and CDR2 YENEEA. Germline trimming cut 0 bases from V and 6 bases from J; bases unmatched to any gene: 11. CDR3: CASSLDRGTGGPNEQFF. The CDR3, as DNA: TGTGCCAGCAGCTTAGATAGAGGGACGGGAGGCCCCAATGAGCAGTTCTTC.

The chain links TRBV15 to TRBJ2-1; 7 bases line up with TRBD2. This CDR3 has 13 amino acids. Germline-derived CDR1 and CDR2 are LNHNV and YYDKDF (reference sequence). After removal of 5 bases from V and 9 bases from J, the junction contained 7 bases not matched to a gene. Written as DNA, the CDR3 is TGTGCCACCAGCCCGGAGCGGGGAATTGAGCAGTTCTTC. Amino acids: CATSPERGIEQFF.

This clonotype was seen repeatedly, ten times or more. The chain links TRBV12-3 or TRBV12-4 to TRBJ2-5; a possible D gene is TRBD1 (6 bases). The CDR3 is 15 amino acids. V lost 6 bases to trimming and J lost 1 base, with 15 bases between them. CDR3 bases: TGTGCCAGCAGCCTCAGGGGTGGGGTCCAAGAGACCCAGTACTTC. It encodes CASSLRGGVQETQYF.

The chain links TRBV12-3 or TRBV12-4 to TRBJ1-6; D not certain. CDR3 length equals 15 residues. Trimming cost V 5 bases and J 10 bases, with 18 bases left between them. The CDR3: CASSPNGSGRSPLHF. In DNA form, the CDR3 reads TGTGCCAGCAGTCCCAACGGGTCGGGTCGATCACCCCTCCACTTT.

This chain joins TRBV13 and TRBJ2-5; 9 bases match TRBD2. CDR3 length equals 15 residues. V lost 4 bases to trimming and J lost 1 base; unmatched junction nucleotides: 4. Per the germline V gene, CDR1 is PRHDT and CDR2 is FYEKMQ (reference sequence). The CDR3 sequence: CASSSRLAAQETQYF. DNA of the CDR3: TGTGCCAGCAGCTCGCGACTAGCGGCCCAAGAGACCCAGTACTTC.

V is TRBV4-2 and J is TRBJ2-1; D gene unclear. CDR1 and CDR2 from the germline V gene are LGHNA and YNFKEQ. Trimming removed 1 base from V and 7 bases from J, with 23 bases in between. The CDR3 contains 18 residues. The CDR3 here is CASSQGASPGAPVNEQFF. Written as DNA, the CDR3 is TGTGCCAGCAGCCAAGGGGCCTCCCCTGGAGCGCCAGTAAATGAGCAGTTCTTC.

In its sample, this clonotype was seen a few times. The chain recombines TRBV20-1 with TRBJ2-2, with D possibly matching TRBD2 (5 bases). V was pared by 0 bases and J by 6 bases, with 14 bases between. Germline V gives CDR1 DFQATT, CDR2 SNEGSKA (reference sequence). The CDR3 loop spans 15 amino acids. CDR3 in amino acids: CSARERGLASGELFF. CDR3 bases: TGCAGTGCTAGAGAACGGGGTCTAGCCTCCGGGGAGCTGTTTTTT.

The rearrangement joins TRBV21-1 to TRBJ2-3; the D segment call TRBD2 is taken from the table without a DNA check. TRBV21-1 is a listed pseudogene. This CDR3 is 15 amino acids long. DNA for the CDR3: TGTGCCAACTTACTAGCGGAACCTAGCACAGATACGCAGTATTTT. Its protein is CANLLAEPSTDTQYF.

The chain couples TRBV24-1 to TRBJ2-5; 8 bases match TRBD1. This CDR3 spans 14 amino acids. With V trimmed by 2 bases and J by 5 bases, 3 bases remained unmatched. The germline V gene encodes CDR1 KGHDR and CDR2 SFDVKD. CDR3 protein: CATSDWTGRETQYF. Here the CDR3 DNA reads TGTGCCACCAGTGATTGGACAGGGCGGGAGACCCAGTACTTC.

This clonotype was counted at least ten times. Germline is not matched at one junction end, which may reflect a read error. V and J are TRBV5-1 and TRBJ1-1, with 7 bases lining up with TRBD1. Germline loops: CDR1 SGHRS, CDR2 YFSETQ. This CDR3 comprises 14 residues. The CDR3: CASSFRDRGTEAFF. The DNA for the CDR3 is TGTGCCAGCAGCTTCCGGGACAGAGGCACTGAAGCTTTCTTT.

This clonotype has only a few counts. The CDR3 DNA sequence: TGTGCCAGCAGTTACCGACGCGGCCGGTCTAGCGGGAGCACCTACTACAATGAGCAGTTCTTC. Translating gives CASSYRRGRSSGSTYYNEQFF. V is TRBV6-2 or TRBV6-3 and J is TRBJ2-1; 10 bases are shared with TRBD2. In germline, CDR1 is MNHEY, CDR2 SVGEGT. After removal of 2 bases from V and 3 bases from J, the junction contained 19 bases not matched to a gene. This CDR3 spans 21 amino acids.

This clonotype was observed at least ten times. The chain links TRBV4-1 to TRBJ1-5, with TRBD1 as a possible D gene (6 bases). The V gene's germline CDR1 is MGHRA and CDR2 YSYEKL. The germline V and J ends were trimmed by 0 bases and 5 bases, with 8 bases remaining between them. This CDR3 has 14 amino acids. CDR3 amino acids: CASSQDRGHQPQHF. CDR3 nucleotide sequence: TGCGCCAGCAGCCAAGACAGGGGCCATCAGCCCCAGCATTTT.